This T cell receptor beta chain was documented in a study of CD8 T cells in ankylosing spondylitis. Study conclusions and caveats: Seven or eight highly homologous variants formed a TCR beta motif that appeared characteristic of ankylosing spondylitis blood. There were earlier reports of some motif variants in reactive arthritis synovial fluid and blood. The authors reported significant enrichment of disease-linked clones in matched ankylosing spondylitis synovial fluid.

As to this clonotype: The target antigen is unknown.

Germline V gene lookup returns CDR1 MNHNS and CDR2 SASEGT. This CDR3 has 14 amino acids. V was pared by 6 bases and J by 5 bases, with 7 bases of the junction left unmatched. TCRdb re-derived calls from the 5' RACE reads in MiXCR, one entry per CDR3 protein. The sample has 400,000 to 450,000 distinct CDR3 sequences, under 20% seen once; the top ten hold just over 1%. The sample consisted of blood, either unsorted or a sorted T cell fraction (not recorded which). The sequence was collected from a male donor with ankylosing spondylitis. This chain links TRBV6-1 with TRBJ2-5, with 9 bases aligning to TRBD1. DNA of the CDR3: TGTGCCAGCAGATCCGGGACAGGGTGGGAGACCCAGTACTTC. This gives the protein CASRSGTGWETQYF.